This T cell receptor (beta chain) appears in the sequencing data of a study of blood T cell repertoires in COVID-19 (dated by TCRdb to the early 2020s). Concerning the study at large: The collaborator samples originated in the United States, Italy and Spain and spanned the acute and convalescent phases of COVID-19. The prospective study material was composed of cDNA or gDNA derived from T cells, B-cell-depleted T cells, or PBMCs. The repertoires were released in a freely available public database intended as a resource for research on the immune response to SARS-CoV-2. The sample metadata nearly always contained a de-identified subject ID, COVID-19 status, age in years and sex. Subjects who had been exposed to COVID-19, were actively infected with it, or had recovered from it provided the deeply sampled blood TCRbeta repertoires that made up the dataset. Samples came from the ongoing ImmuneRACE study (first 160 participants) plus 1,254 subjects from 6 global collaborators. Where available, HLA class I and class II types were taken from metadata supplied by the sample provider and were not determined by assay-based typing. Broad study findings and their caveats: The amount of clinical and demographic metadata varied by source and participant and was provided uncurated.

From its cysteine to its phenylalanine, the CDR3 spans 16 amino acids. Just the 48-base CDR3 DNA is kept, in frame starting at base 1. From the germline V gene (reference sequence), CDR1 is LGHDT and CDR2 is YNNKEL. Relative to germline, V is missing 4 bases and J is missing 1 base, with 4 bases of the junction outside any gene match. TCRbeta CDR3 regions were amplified from genomic DNA using the immunoSEQ Assay, a bias-controlled multiplex PCR. Regarding the original processing steps: Within the assay, amplification of reference gene primers was used to estimate how many nucleated cells each sample contained. To quantify the absolute abundance of each unique TCRbeta CDR3 rearrangement, sequence reads were collapsed and filtered. Productive Simpson clonality was computed per sample as the square root of Simpson's diversity index over productive rearrangements. Held by TCRdb, this immuneACCESS table contains in-frame sequences only and omits some clones. Under half of the omission traces to an unresolved V gene where checked; the cause of the rest is unknown. V, J and clone size reflect that table, while D and trimming were determined from the DNA. This sample gives tens of thousands of clones in total; 90% to 95% of them show up just once. Together, the top ten hold around 4.7% of the sample.

Comment on this clone: Its specific antigen is unknown. No qualities accompany the bases; no much larger clone lies one base away.

Collaborating institutions collected whole blood in K2EDTA tubes following their own protocols. For TCRbeta analysis, collaborators shipped samples as frozen whole blood, isolated PBMCs, or DNA extracted from either of those sample types. The chain uses TRBV3-1 (or the pseudogene TRBV3-2) and TRBJ2-6; TRBD1 matches 7 bases in the middle. The sequencing input was peripheral blood. The TCR originated in a human donor with active COVID-19. The donor label of this sample is uncertain. The nucleotide sequence reads as follows: TGTGCCAGCAGCCCTATGACAGGGTCTGGGGCCAACGTCCTGACTTTC. Translation gives CASSPMTGSGANVLTF.